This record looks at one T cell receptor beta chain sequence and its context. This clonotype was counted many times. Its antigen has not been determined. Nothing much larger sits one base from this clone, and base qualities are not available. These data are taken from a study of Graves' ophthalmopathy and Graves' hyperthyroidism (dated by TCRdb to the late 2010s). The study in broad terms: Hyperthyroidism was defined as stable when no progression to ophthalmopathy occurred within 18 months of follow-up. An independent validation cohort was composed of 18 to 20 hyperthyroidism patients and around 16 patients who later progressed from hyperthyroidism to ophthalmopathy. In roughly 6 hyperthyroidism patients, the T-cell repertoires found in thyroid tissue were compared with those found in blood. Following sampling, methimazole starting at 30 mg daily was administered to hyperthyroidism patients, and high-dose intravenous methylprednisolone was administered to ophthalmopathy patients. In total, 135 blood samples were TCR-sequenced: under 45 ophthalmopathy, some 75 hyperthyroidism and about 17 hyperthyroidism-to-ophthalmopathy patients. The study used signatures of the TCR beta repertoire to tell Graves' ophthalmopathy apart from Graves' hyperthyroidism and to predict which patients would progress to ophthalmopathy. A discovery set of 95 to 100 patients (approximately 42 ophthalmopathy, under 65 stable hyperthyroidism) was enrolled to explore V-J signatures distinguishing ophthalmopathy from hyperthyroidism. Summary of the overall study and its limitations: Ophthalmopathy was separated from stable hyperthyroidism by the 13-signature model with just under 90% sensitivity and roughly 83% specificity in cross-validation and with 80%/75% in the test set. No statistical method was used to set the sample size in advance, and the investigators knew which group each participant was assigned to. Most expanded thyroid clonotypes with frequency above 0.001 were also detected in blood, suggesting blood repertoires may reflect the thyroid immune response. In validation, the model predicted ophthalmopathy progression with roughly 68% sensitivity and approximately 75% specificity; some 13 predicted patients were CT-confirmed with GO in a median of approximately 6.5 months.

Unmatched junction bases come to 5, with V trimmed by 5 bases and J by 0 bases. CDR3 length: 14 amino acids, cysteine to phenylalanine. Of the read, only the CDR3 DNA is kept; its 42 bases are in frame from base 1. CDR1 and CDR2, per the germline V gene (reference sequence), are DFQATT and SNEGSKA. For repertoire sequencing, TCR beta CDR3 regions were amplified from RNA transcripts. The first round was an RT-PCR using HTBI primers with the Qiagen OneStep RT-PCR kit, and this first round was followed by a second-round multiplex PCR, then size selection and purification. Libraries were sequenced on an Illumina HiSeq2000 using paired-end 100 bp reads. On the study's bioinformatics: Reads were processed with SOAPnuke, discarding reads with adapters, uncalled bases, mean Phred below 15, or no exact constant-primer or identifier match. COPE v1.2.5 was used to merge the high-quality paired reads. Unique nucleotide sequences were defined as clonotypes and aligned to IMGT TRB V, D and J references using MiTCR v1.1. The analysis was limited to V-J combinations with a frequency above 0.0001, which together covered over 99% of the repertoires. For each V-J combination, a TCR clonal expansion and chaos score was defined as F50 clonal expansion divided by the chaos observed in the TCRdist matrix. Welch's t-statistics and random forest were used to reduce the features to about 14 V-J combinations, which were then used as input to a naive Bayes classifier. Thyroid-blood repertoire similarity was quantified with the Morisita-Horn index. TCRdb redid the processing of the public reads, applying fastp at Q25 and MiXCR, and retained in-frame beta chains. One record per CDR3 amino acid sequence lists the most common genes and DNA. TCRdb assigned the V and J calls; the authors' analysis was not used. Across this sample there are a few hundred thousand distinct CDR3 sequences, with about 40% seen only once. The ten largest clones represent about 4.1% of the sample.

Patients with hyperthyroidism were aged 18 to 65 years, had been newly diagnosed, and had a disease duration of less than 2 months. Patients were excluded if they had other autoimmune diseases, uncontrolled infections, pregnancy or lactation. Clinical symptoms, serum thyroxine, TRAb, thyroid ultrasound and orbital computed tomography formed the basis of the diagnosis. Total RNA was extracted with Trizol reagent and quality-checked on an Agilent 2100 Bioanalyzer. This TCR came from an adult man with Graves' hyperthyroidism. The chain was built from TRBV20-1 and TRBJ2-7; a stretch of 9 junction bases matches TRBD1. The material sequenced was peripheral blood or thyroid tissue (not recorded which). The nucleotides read TGCAGTGCTGGGGACAGGGAAAGCTCCTACGAGCAGTACTTC. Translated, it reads CSAGDRESSYEQYF.